These 25 T cell receptor beta chains share one sample of origin, sequenced in a study of a mutant IDH1 vaccine in newly diagnosed glioma. Libraries were prepared by immunoSEQ multiplex PCR; TCRdb keeps only in-frame clonotypes and omits some of them. Of some 56,000 clones in the sample, approximately 92% were seen once. Time point specified: baseline, week 1 (first vaccination visit). Treatment denoted: pre-vaccination baseline after standard-of-care therapy. Sequenced here: PBMCs, sampled from a glioma patient treated with radiotherapy, temozolomide or both. The receptors were sampled from a man between 45 and 60 years old with glioma.

This clone was recorded only once. This chain connects TRBV2 to TRBJ1-4; a possible D gene is TRBD1 (6 bases). V was shortened by 5 bases and J by 2 bases, with 9 bases between the two germline ends. The CDR3 totals 14 residues. CDR1 SNHLY and CDR2 FYNNEI come from the germline V gene. This CDR3 is CASSYTGTNEKLFF. CDR3 DNA: TGTGCCAGCAGTTATACAGGGACTAATGAAAAACTGTTTTTT.

The gene calls are TRBV9 and TRBJ1-2; D might be TRBD1 (5 bases). The CDR3 totals 15 residues. Trimming stripped 0 bases from V and 4 bases from J, with 13 bases between. Germline CDR1 is SGDLS and CDR2 is YYNGEE. In nucleotides, the CDR3 is TGTGCCAGCAGCGTAGACGCAGGGACTAGCTATGGCTACACCTTC. The encoded protein is CASSVDAGTSYGYTF.

The chain uses TRBV19 and TRBJ2-1, with D perhaps matching TRBD1 (6 bases). Looked up from germline, CDR1 is LNHDA and CDR2 is SQIVND (reference sequence). Trimming took off 5 bases at V and 4 bases at J, with 9 bases between the two ends. The CDR3 runs to 13 residues. The CDR3 nucleotides are TGTGCCAGTAGTCCCGACAGGTACAATGAGCAGTTCTTC. This gives the protein CASSPDRYNEQFF.

This rearrangement joins TRBV29-1 to TRBJ1-4; perhaps TRBD1 as D (5 bases). The germline V gene has CDR1 SQVTM and CDR2 ANQGSEA. V dropped 7 bases and J dropped 2 bases, with 11 bases sitting between them. The CDR3 sequence is 13 residues long. The CDR3 DNA is TGCAGCGCTAACTGGGGGACTAATGAAAAACTGTTTTTT. Protein product: CSANWGTNEKLFF.

The chain links TRBV15 to TRBJ2-7; TRBD1 matches 10 bases. The V and J ends lost 4 bases and 5 bases, in that order; junction bases with no gene match: 8. The CDR3 has 15 residues. Germline V gene lookup returns CDR1 LNHNV and CDR2 YYDKDF (reference sequence). The CDR3 DNA reads TGTGCCACCAGCATATCCCGGGACAGGGGCGACGAGCAGTACTTC. Translating gives CATSISRDRGDEQYF.

V gene TRBV2 combines with J gene TRBJ2-7, with TRBD2 identical over 10 bases. The germline V gene has CDR1 SNHLY and CDR2 FYNNEI. The length of the CDR3 is 15 residues. V trimming: 8 bases; J trimming: 6 bases; junction bases outside the gene matches: 13. CDR3 sequence reads: CASGGPSGSRGEQYF. The CDR3 DNA sequence: TGTGCCAGCGGAGGACCTAGCGGGAGCCGAGGCGAGCAGTACTTC.

V is TRBV7-6 and J is TRBJ1-4; D perhaps matches TRBD1 (5 bases). The CDR3 has 15 amino acids. Germline values: CDR1 SGHVS, CDR2 FNYEAQ. Trimming cost V 5 bases and J 3 bases, with 13 bases left between them. The CDR3 loop is CASSPFLGANEKLFF. The CDR3 coding sequence is TGTGCCAGCAGCCCTTTTCTGGGGGCTAATGAAAAACTGTTTTTT.

DNA for the CDR3: TGTGCCTGGAACCCGGGACCCCTCACCGGGGAGCTGTTTTTT. This encodes CAWNPGPLTGELFF. V and J are TRBV30 and TRBJ2-2, with D possibly being TRBD1 or TRBD2 (5 bases each). The V end was cut by 4 bases, the J end by 4 bases, with 13 bases between. Looked up from germline, CDR1 is GTSNPN and CDR2 is SVGIG (reference sequence). The CDR3 covers 14 residues.

V gene TRBV19 combines with J gene TRBJ1-1; tentatively, D is TRBD1 (5 bases). The V and J ends lost 6 bases and 3 bases respectively, with 17 bases between them. CDR1 is LNHDA, CDR2 SQIVND, per germline (reference sequence). The CDR3 spans 15 residues. CDR3 coding DNA: TGTGCCAGTAGGTTCCCCCGGATGGGGGACACTGAAGCTTTCTTT. Translation: CASRFPRMGDTEAFF.

The chain joins TRBV29-1 to TRBJ2-7, with D possibly being TRBD2 (6 bases). Trimming removed 3 bases from V and 0 bases from J, with 9 bases in between. The CDR3 has 13 residues. From germline, CDR1 is SQVTM and CDR2 ANQGSEA. CDR3 nucleotide sequence: TGCAGCGTTGATGGGGGGAGCTCCTACGAGCAGTACTTC. Its protein is CSVDGGSSYEQYF.

V is TRBV10-3 and J is TRBJ2-5; 7 bases fit TRBD1. The CDR3 has 13 amino acids. Germline V CDR1 and CDR2: ENHRY, SYGVKD. V lost 2 bases, J lost 5 bases, and 2 bases stayed unmatched. CDR3 loop: CAISERGRETQYF. As DNA, the CDR3 is TGTGCCATCAGTGAGAGGGGGCGGGAGACCCAGTACTTC.

The chain couples TRBV6-5 to TRBJ1-6; D unresolved. Trimming cost V 2 bases and J 10 bases, with 6 bases left between them. CDR3 length: 12 residues. Germline assignment: CDR1 MNHEY and CDR2 SVGAGI. The CDR3 region is CASSYPGSPLHF. As DNA, the CDR3 is TGTGCCAGCAGTTACCCGGGATCACCCCTCCACTTT.

This clone was picked up one time. This chain joins TRBV28 and TRBJ1-2; tentative D call: TRBD1 (6 bases). The CDR3 runs 15 residues. Trimming removed 8 bases from V and 4 bases from J, with 20 bases in between. The V gene's germline CDR1 is MDHEN and CDR2 SYDVKM. CDR3 nucleotides: TGTGCCAGCTATAAACTGGGGGGCGCCGCCTATGGCTACACCTTC. Translating it yields CASYKLGGAAYGYTF.

This chain uses TRBV9 with TRBJ2-1; 11 positions match TRBD2. Looked up from germline, CDR1 is SGDLS and CDR2 is YYNGEE. The CDR3 covers 15 residues. V was pared by 4 bases and J by 7 bases, with 7 bases of the junction left unmatched. This CDR3 is CASSFSGGAGNEQFF. The CDR3 DNA is TGTGCCAGCAGCTTTAGCGGGGGGGCCGGTAATGAGCAGTTCTTC.

The CDR3 sequence is CASSLVANNQPQHF. The CDR3 nucleotides read TGTGCCAGCAGCTTAGTCGCAAACAATCAGCCCCAGCATTTT. The chain links TRBV7-2 to TRBJ1-5, with D unresolved. The germline gives CDR1 SGHTA, CDR2 FQGNSA. CDR3 size: 14 residues. Trimming stripped 1 base from V and 3 bases from J, with 7 bases between.

This clone was detected only a few times. V gene TRBV19 combines with J gene TRBJ2-3, with TRBD2 matching over 8 bases. Germline trimming cut 5 bases from V and 2 bases from J; bases unmatched to any gene: 12. CDR1 and CDR2 (germline): LNHDA, SQIVND (reference sequence). This CDR3 comprises 17 residues. This CDR3 is CASSSGPSGGSTDTQYF. The CDR3 DNA follows: TGTGCCAGTAGTTCCGGGCCCAGCGGGGGTTCCACAGATACGCAGTATTTT.

The V call is TRBV11-2, the J call TRBJ2-2; perhaps TRBD2 as D (5 bases). V was pared by 4 bases and J by 1 base, with 7 bases between. The length of the CDR3 is 14 residues. Germline V gene sequence: CDR1 SGHAT, CDR2 FQNNGV. The CDR3 DNA reads as TGTGCCAGCAGCTCCCGGGGGAACACCGGGGAGCTGTTTTTT. It encodes CASSSRGNTGELFF.

V gene TRBV5-1 combines with J gene TRBJ2-6, with no clear D. CDR1 is SGHRS and CDR2 is YFSETQ in the germline V gene. The CDR3 is 16 amino acids. V lost 0 bases and J lost 0, with 7 bases in between. DNA of the CDR3: TGCGCCAGCAGCTTGGGAGATTCCTCTGGGGCCAACGTCCTGACTTTC. Amino acid sequence: CASSLGDSSGANVLTF.

V gene TRBV5-5 combines with J gene TRBJ1-1; D perhaps matches TRBD1 (5 bases). V shed 0 bases and J shed 5 bases, with 8 bases lying between them. The CDR3 loop spans 13 amino acids. Germline CDR1 is SGHKS and CDR2 is YYEKEE (reference sequence). The CDR3 protein is CASSLVGETEAFF. The DNA for the CDR3 is TGTGCCAGCAGCTTGGTGGGGGAGACTGAAGCTTTCTTT.

The rearrangement links TRBV19 to TRBJ1-2; D gene ambiguous. The germline V and J ends were trimmed by 3 bases and 0 bases, with 14 bases remaining between them. Germline V CDR1 and CDR2: LNHDA, SQIVND (reference sequence). This CDR3 comprises 16 residues. The CDR3: CASSIEGAGTNYGYTF. The CDR3 nucleotides read TGTGCCAGTAGTATCGAGGGCGCGGGAACTAACTATGGCTACACCTTC.

The CDR3 protein is CAWSRETQYF. CDR3 coding DNA: TGTGCCTGGAGTAGGGAGACCCAGTACTTC. This chain joins TRBV30 and TRBJ2-5, with D unresolved. The CDR3 has 10 residues. CDR1 and CDR2 from the germline V gene are GTSNPN and SVGIG (reference sequence). V gave up 2 bases and J gave up 5 bases, with 3 bases separating them.

The chain employs TRBV2 and TRBJ1-5, with D hard to call. The V gene's germline CDR1 is SNHLY and CDR2 FYNNEI. V lost 6 bases and J lost 0, with 12 bases in between. This CDR3 spans 15 amino acids. DNA of the CDR3: TGTGCCAGCAGCAAGGCAACTTATAGCAATCAGCCCCAGCATTTT. It encodes CASSKATYSNQPQHF.

This sequence joins TRBV5-1 and TRBJ2-3, with 9 nucleotides matching TRBD1. Germline CDR1 is SGHRS and CDR2 is YFSETQ. With V trimmed by 6 bases and J by 2 bases, 4 bases remained unmatched. The CDR3 runs 14 residues. CDR3 loop: CASNYRGLTDTQYF. In DNA form, the CDR3 reads TGCGCCAGCAACTACAGGGGGCTCACAGATACGCAGTATTTT.

This clone was found once. V usage is TRBV30 and J usage is TRBJ2-3; D might be TRBD1 (6 bases). The CDR3 sequence is 15 residues long. CDR1 GTSNPN and CDR2 SVGIG come from the germline V gene (reference sequence). V was trimmed by 4 bases and J by 1 base, leaving 15 bases between them. The CDR3 is CAWTPGDGGTDTQYF. The CDR3 DNA is TGTGCCTGGACTCCAGGGGATGGGGGCACAGATACGCAGTATTTT.

The chain carries TRBV12-5 and TRBJ1-5; D is unclear. The CDR3 consists of 17 residues. The ends were cut back, 2 bases at V and 2 bases at J, with 16 bases in the middle. CDR1 is LGHNT and CDR2 is FRNRAP in the germline V gene. CDR3 protein: CASGLYGRPFRNQPQHF. CDR3 sequence (DNA): TGTGCTAGTGGTTTGTACGGACGTCCTTTTCGCAATCAGCCCCAGCATTTT.